These 21 T cell receptor beta chains were all obtained from the same sample, sequenced in a study of metastatic and nonmetastatic thyroid tumors. Through MiXCR, TCRdb re-clonotyped the PCR reads. This table has fewer than 25,000 clones, roughly 18% appearing once. Patients were all untreated before their thyroid surgery. Specimen: adjacent normal tissue. The receptors here all came from a male donor with papillary thyroid cancer or a benign thyroid nodule (not recorded which). Some clones in this sample may be carry-over from other donors' samples.

In this sample, this clone turned up a few times. One base away lies a much larger clone, so this may be a sequencing read error. The chain has TRBV6-6 and TRBJ2-2; 10 bases match TRBD1. J was trimmed by 6 bases and V by 4 bases; bases with no gene match: 5. This CDR3 spans 15 amino acids. CDR1 and CDR2 (germline): MNHNY, SVGAGI (reference sequence). The CDR3 DNA reads TGTGCCAGCAGTTCCATGACAGGGGGCGCCGGGGAGCTGTTTTTT. Translation gives CASSSMTGGAGELFF.

This clone qualifies as medium-sized. V usage is TRBV12-3 or TRBV12-4 and J usage is TRBJ1-4, with a possible D match to TRBD1 (5 bases). The V gene lost 0 bases and the J gene lost 3 bases, with 8 bases spanning the gap. This CDR3 contains 15 residues. CDR3 sequence: CASSLAWGSNEKLFF. The CDR3 DNA reads TGTGCCAGCAGTTTAGCCTGGGGGTCTAATGAAAAACTGTTTTTT.

On this clone itself: At the DNA level, this CDR3 is encoded by other sequences in the same sample as well. V and J are TRBV7-8 and TRBJ2-7, with 11 positions matching TRBD2. V shed 6 bases, J shed 7 bases, and the junction held 8 bases outside the gene matches. CDR1 and CDR2 (germline): SGHVS, FQNEAQ. CDR3 size: 14 residues. The CDR3, as DNA: TGTGCCAGCAGTGCGGGAAGACTAGCGGGAGAGCAGTACGTC. This sequence encodes CASSAGRLAGEQYV.

The table lists this clone with many counts. This chain links TRBV4-1 with TRBJ1-4, with D hard to call. Germline V gene data show CDR1 as MGHRA and CDR2 as YSYEKL. Trimming took 1 base from V and 4 from J, leaving 7 bases between them. The CDR3 covers 14 residues. This CDR3 reads CASSQGGNNEKLFF. The CDR3 nucleotides are TGCGCCAGCAGCCAAGGTGGGAATAATGAAAAACTGTTTTTT.

By its share, this clone is medium-sized. The rearrangement joins TRBV27 to TRBJ2-7, with a tentative D call TRBD1 (5 bases). This CDR3 is built from 13 residues. The germline V gene encodes CDR1 MNHEY and CDR2 SMNVEV (reference sequence). V shed 6 bases and J shed 8 bases, with 17 bases lying between them. CDR3 amino acids: CASRLLQGGKQYV. The CDR3 DNA reads TGTGCCAGCAGGTTGCTTCAGGGTGGAAAGCAGTACGTC.

By share, this clone ranks as medium-sized. This chain uses TRBV20-1 with TRBJ2-7; 8 nucleotides line up with TRBD1. This CDR3 has 15 amino acids. Losses at the gene ends were 2 bases for V and 2 bases for J; bases not matched to a gene: 8. Germline values: CDR1 DFQATT, CDR2 SNEGSKA (reference sequence). Here the CDR3 reads CSARSQGARTYEQYF. CDR3 DNA sequence: TGCAGTGCTAGATCTCAGGGGGCCAGAACCTACGAGCAGTACTTC.

By proportion, this clone is medium-sized. V and J are TRBV27 and TRBJ2-2; 8 bases map to TRBD2. The CDR3 extends over 15 amino acids. The ends lost 7 bases at V and 0 bases at J; junction bases unmatched: 4. In germline, CDR1 is MNHEY, CDR2 SMNVEV (reference sequence). CDR3 in DNA: TGTGCCAGCAAGGAGGGACTAGCGAACACCGGGGAGCTGTTTTTT. Amino acids: CASKEGLANTGELFF.

This clone was counted at least ten times. The rearrangement uses TRBV30 and TRBJ1-2; TRBD1 matches at 7 bases. CDR1 and CDR2 from the germline V gene are GTSNPN and SVGIG (reference sequence). V was pared by 4 bases and J by 2 bases, with 7 bases of the junction left unmatched. The CDR3 sequence is 14 residues long. The CDR3 bases are TGTGCCTGGAATTCCGCGGGACAGAACTATGGCTACACCTTC. Translating gives CAWNSAGQNYGYTF.

Only a few counts were recorded for this clone. The chain is built from TRBV28 and TRBJ1-2; D not resolved. Trimming pared 6 bases from V and 7 bases from J, leaving 6 bases between. Germline CDR1 MDHEN, CDR2 SYDVKM. This CDR3 comprises 10 residues. In DNA form, the CDR3 reads TGTGCCAGCAGGGGTTGTGGCTACACCTTC. This encodes CASRGCGYTF.

Concerning this clone itself: A read error may be the cause here, since a much bigger clone is one base away. At the DNA level, this CDR3 is encoded by other sequences in the same sample as well. The chain links TRBV20-1 to TRBJ1-5; maybe TRBD1 (5 bases). Germline loops: CDR1 DFQATT, CDR2 SNEGSKA (reference sequence). The CDR3 totals 12 residues. The CDR3 DNA reads as TGCAGTGCCCAGGGTAGCAATCAGCCACAGCATTTT. Translating it yields CSAQGSNQPQHF.

This clone has a count of ten or more. The rearrangement links TRBV4-1 to TRBJ2-1; TRBD2 agrees at 9 bases. This CDR3 comprises 15 residues. Germline CDR1 is MGHRA and CDR2 is YSYEKL. The ends lost 8 bases at V and 1 base at J; junction bases unmatched: 6. CDR3 region: CASGAGGASYNEQFF. DNA for the CDR3: TGCGCCAGCGGGGCGGGGGGGGCGTCCTACAATGAGCAGTTCTTC.

The chain employs TRBV20-1 and TRBJ2-3; D possibly uses TRBD1 or TRBD2 (5 bases each). Deletions cut 5 bases from V and 3 bases from J, with 18 bases between. The CDR3 has 15 residues. Germline assignment: CDR1 DFQATT and CDR2 SNEGSKA (reference sequence). The CDR3 region has the DNA TGCAGTGCTGTACCCGGGGCTAGAAGGACAGATACGCAGTATTTT. It specifies CSAVPGARRTDTQYF.

By share of the sample, this clone is medium-sized. This chain links TRBV27 with TRBJ1-1, with 7 positions matching TRBD1. The CDR3 spans 13 residues. CDR1 is MNHEY, CDR2 SMNVEV, per germline (reference sequence). V lost 2 bases, J lost 10 bases, and 7 bases stayed unmatched. The CDR3 DNA reads TGTGCCAGCAGTTTAGAAAACAGGGGTCGAGCTTTCTTT. This sequence encodes CASSLENRGRAFF.

This clone was seen many times. The rearrangement joins TRBV19 to TRBJ2-1; 8 bases align to TRBD2. This CDR3 contains 15 residues. Germline V gene data show CDR1 as LNHDA and CDR2 as SQIVND (reference sequence). V gave up 1 base and J gave up 9 bases; unmatched junction bases: 8. The DNA for the CDR3 is TGTGCCAGTAGTATAGCGGGAGGGATGAGGGGTGAGCAGTTCTTC. Protein sequence: CASSIAGGMRGEQFF.

With respect to this clone: At one end, the junction sequence differs from germline, possibly due to a read error. This chain connects TRBV6-5 to TRBJ2-3, with 8 bases aligning to TRBD2. There are 16 residues in the CDR3. Looked up from germline, CDR1 is MNHEY and CDR2 is SVGAGI. DNA of the CDR3: TGTGCCAGCAGTTACAGGACTAGCCTGAACACAGATTCGCAGTATTTT. Translated, it gives CASSYRTSLNTDSQYF.

This sequence joins TRBV5-5 and TRBJ2-3, with 7 bases lining up with TRBD1. Per the germline V gene, CDR1 is SGHKS and CDR2 is YYEKEE (reference sequence). With V trimmed by 0 bases and J by 13 bases, 11 bases remained unmatched. The CDR3 covers 14 residues. The CDR3 DNA reads as TGTGCCAGCAGCTTGGTGCAGGGGACAGATACAAAGTATTTT. Its protein product is CASSLVQGTDTKYF.

This clone was detected only a few times. The chain is built from TRBV12-3 or TRBV12-4 and TRBJ2-3; D could derive from TRBD1 or TRBD2 (5 bases each). The CDR3 is 11 residues long. The V gene lost 10 bases and the J gene lost 11 bases, with 16 bases spanning the gap. The CDR3 sequence is CAIIRDGMQYF. The CDR3 DNA reads as TGTGCCATCATCCGGGACGGTATGCAGTATTTT.

The chain combines TRBV20-1 with TRBJ2-1, with 7 positions matching TRBD2. The CDR3 runs 16 residues. Germline CDR1 DFQATT, CDR2 SNEGSKA (reference sequence). V shed 0 bases and J 5 bases; nucleotides not matched to a gene: 10. The CDR3 region is CSARDYLAVLDNEQFF. CDR3 DNA: TGCAGTGCTAGAGATTACCTAGCGGTACTGGACAATGAGCAGTTCTTC.

The genes are TRBV4-2 and TRBJ1-4; D not certain. Deletions cut 3 bases from V and 12 bases from J, with 14 bases between. The V gene's germline CDR1 is LGHNA and CDR2 YNFKEQ. CDR3 size: 13 residues. CDR3 coding DNA: TGTGCCAGCAGCCAGACCACGACGTCACAACTGTTTTTT. It codes for CASSQTTTSQLFF.

This clone appeared many times. CDR3 sequence reads: CASSVDAGVAGSPLHF. The CDR3, as DNA: TGTGCCAGCAGCGTAGATGCAGGGGTGGCTGGTTCACCCCTCCACTTT. The V call is TRBV9, the J call TRBJ1-6; possible D gene TRBD1, 6 bases. Trimming pared 0 bases from V and 9 bases from J, leaving 16 bases between. The CDR3 totals 16 residues. Germline V gene lookup returns CDR1 SGDLS and CDR2 YYNGEE.

A few counts support this clone. At one boundary the junction diverges from the germline segment, which might be a read error. The chain recombines TRBV6-4 with TRBJ2-7; TRBD1 is a possible D gene (6 bases). The CDR3 is 16 residues long. CDR1 is MRHNA and CDR2 is SNTAGT in the germline V gene. This CDR3 is CASSYSRRQVPDEQYF. CDR3 DNA sequence: TGTGCCAGCAGTTACTCAAGGAGACAGGTCCCCGACGAGCAGTACTTC.